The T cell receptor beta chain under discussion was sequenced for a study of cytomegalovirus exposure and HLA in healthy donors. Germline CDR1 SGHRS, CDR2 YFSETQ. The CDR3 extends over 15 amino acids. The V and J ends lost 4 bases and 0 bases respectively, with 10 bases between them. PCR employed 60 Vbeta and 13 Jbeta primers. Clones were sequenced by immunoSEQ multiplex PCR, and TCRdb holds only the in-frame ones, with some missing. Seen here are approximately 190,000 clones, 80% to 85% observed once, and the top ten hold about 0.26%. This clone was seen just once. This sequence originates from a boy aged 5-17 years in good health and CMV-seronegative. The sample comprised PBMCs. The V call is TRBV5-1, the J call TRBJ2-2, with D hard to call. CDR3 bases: TGCGCCAGCAGCGTAGACTCCGCGAACACCGGGGAGCTGTTTTTT. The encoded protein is CASSVDSANTGELFF.